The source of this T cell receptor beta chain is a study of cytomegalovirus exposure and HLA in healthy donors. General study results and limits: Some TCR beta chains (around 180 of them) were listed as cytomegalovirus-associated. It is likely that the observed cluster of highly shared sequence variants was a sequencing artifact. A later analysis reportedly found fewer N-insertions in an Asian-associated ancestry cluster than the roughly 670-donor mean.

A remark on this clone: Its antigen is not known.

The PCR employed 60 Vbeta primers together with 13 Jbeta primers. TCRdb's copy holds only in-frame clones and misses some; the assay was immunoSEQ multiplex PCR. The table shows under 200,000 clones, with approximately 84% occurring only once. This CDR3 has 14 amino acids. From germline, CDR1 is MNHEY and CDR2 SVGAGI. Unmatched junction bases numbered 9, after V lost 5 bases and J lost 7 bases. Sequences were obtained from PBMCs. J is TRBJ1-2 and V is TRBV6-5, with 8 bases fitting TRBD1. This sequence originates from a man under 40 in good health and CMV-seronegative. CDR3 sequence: CASSQVPRGPGYTF. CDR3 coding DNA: TGTGCCAGCAGTCAAGTACCCAGGGGGCCTGGCTACACCTTC.